Many counts were recorded for the clone carrying this T cell receptor (beta chain). Its antigen remains unknown. This sample's TCRbeta library carried unique molecular identifier barcodes. MiXCR, applied by TCRdb to the PCR reads, yields one record per CDR3 protein. This sample has over 90,000 distinct CDR3 sequences; 4.5% to 7.5% occur once, and the top ten carry around 5.6%. This record belongs to a study of T-cell reconstitution after alpha-beta-depleted transplantation in children. Study-level points and caveats: Among T cells one year after transplant, newly produced cells accounted for most counts and diversity. Where some patients showed high TCRbeta diversity at day 60, it came from recipient T cells and thymic progenitors that had survived. Several hundred rapidly expanded clones from non-depleted graft cells reportedly supplied alpha-beta T cells about two months post-transplant.

With 2 bases removed from V and 3 bases from J, the gap between germline ends came to 17 bases. Per germline, CDR1 LGHNA and CDR2 YNFKEQ. The CDR3 covers 17 residues. Sequenced here: PBMCs, mostly from graft donor cells, sampled 60 days after TCRalphabeta/CD19-depleted stem cell transplant. The TCR was taken from a female patient aged 2-10 years who had a stem cell transplant for Fanconi anemia, so the T cells may come from the graft donor. The chain recombines TRBV4-2 with TRBJ2-1, with a possible D match to TRBD1 (7 bases). The CDR3, as DNA: TGTGCCAGCAGCCAACGAGGGGGGACAGCTTTCTACAATGAGCAGTTCTTC. Amino acids: CASSQRGGTAFYNEQFF.